The 6 T cell receptor beta chains below come from one sample, sequenced in a study of T cells in Graves' hyperthyroidism and ophthalmopathy (dated by TCRdb to the late 2010s). Receptor amplification or capture employed multiplex PCR. Instrument on record: Illumina HiSeq 2000. Amplification of TCR beta CDR3 regions was carried out from RNA transcripts. The first round of RT-PCR for the TCR CDR3 was performed with the HTBI primer set and the Qiagen OneStep RT-PCR kit. Starting from the raw public reads, TCRdb applied fastp trimming at Q25, assembled clones with MiXCR and retained in-frame beta chains. Entries are consolidated by CDR3 protein sequence, retaining the most common genes and DNA. In all, the sample holds more than 650,000 distinct CDR3 sequences, and about 15% of those were seen once. The ten biggest clones cover 10% of the sample. Input material: blood. These receptors were obtained from a woman in her late teens or twenties with Graves' hyperthyroidism.

This clonotype was counted many times. The chain carries TRBV6-2 or TRBV6-3 and TRBJ2-2; tentatively, D is TRBD2 (5 bases). The V end lost 0 bases, the J end lost 6 bases, and 17 bases lay between the germline ends. This CDR3 has 17 amino acids. The germline V gene encodes CDR1 MNHEY and CDR2 SVGEGT. CDR3 region: CASSYSPRSTRAGELFF. CDR3 nucleotide sequence: TGTGCCAGCAGTTACTCTCCACGATCGACGAGGGCCGGGGAGCTGTTTTTT.

The sample holds many counts of this clonotype. The V gene is TRBV6-1, the J gene TRBJ1-6; D gene uncertain. Per the germline V gene, CDR1 is MNHNS and CDR2 is SASEGT. This CDR3 is 15 amino acids long. Trimming shortened V by 7 bases and J by 9 bases, and 19 bases separated the two germline ends. The CDR3 sequence: CASTRANSQVSPLHF. The CDR3 region has the DNA TGTGCCAGCACCCGAGCCAACAGTCAAGTTTCACCCCTCCACTTT.

This clonotype has ten or more counts. This chain links TRBV2 with TRBJ1-2; D remains unclear. The CDR3 sequence is 14 residues long. Trimming removed 5 bases from V and 2 bases from J, with 12 bases in between. From germline, CDR1 is SNHLY and CDR2 FYNNEI. The CDR3 region is CASSPETVNYGYTF. The CDR3 coding sequence is TGTGCCAGCAGTCCCGAAACCGTCAACTATGGCTACACCTTC.

The rearrangement links TRBV30 to TRBJ1-4, with D possibly TRBD1 on 6 matching bases. Trimming pared 2 bases from V and 2 bases from J, leaving 18 bases between. Germline lookup yields CDR1 GTSNPN and CDR2 SVGIG (reference sequence). The CDR3 has 17 amino acids. In DNA, the CDR3 is TGTGCCTGGAGTCGCCCGGGGGCGCCTAGGACTAATGAAAAACTGTTTTTT. The encoded protein is CAWSRPGAPRTNEKLFF.

This clonotype was counted at least ten times. This rearrangement joins TRBV10-1 to TRBJ2-7, with 16 positions matching TRBD2. Germline lookup yields CDR1 WNHNN and CDR2 SYGVQD (reference sequence). There are 20 residues in the CDR3. With 0 bases clipped from V and 3 bases from J, the junction kept 11 bases outside the gene matches. DNA of the CDR3: TGCGCCAGCAGTGAGTCAATCGCCGGGACTAGCGGGAGGGCCGGCTACGAGCAGTACTTC. Protein sequence: CASSESIAGTSGRAGYEQYF.

The sample holds many counts of this clonotype. V and J are TRBV20-1 and TRBJ2-3, with D perhaps matching TRBD1 (5 bases). This CDR3 has 15 amino acids. The germline V and J ends were trimmed by 4 bases and 3 bases, with 17 bases remaining between them. Germline CDR1 reads DFQATT; CDR2 reads SNEGSKA (reference sequence). The CDR3 is CSAKTPYRGTDTQYF. For the CDR3, the DNA is TGCAGTGCTAAAACTCCCTATAGGGGAACAGATACGCAGTATTTT.